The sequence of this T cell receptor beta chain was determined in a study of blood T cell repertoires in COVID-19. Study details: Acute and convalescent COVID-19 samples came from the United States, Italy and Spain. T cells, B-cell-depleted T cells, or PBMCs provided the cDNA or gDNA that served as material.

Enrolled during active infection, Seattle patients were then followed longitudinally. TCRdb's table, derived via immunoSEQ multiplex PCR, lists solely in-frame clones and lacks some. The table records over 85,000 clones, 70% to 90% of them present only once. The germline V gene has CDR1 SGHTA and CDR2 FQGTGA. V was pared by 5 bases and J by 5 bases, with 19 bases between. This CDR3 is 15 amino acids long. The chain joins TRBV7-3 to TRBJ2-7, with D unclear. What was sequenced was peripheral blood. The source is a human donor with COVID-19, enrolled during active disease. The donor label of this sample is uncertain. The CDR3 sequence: CASSPFGQQDDEQYF. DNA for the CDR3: TGTGCCAGCAGCCCCTTTGGTCAGCAGGATGACGAGCAGTACTTC.